Below are 27 T cell receptor beta chains sequenced from a single sample in a study of blood T cell repertoires in COVID-19. TCRdb's table, derived via immunoSEQ multiplex PCR, lists solely in-frame clones and lacks some. The sample lists about 220,000 clones, roughly four fifths seen once, with 4.7% in the top ten. Specimen: peripheral blood. These receptors were taken from a woman aged 70-85 years with acute or convalescent COVID-19.

In DNA form, the CDR3 reads TGTGCCAGCAGTTTAAGCTGGGAGGCCGGGAACACTGAAGCTTTCTTT. Its translation: CASSLSWEAGNTEAFF. The gene calls are TRBV27 and TRBJ1-1; unclear D gene. The germline CDR1 and CDR2 sequences are MNHEY and SMNVEV (reference sequence). The CDR3 consists of 16 residues. Between the trimmed V and J ends, which lost 2 bases and 1 base, there was a span of 14 bases.

The chain carries TRBV5-1 and TRBJ1-2; D call uncertain. The CDR3 contains 14 residues. Germline lookup yields CDR1 SGHRS and CDR2 YFSETQ. The V and J ends lost 2 bases and 6 bases respectively, with 14 bases between them. CDR3 bases: TGCGCCAGCAGCTTCTTCGCGGGAGATCATGGCTACACCTTC. Protein: CASSFFAGDHGYTF.

This chain connects TRBV4-1 to TRBJ1-1; D perhaps matches TRBD1 (5 bases). CDR1 MGHRA and CDR2 YSYEKL come from the germline V gene. CDR3 length: 16 residues. Trimming stripped 4 bases from V and 6 bases from J, with 21 bases between. Here the CDR3 DNA reads TGCGCCAGCAGCCTCGGGGGGGGTAGAAGAGGGCCTGAAGCTTTCTTT. Translated, it gives CASSLGGGRRGPEAFF.

V usage is TRBV9 and J usage is TRBJ1-1; a weak D match, TRBD1 (5 bases). The CDR3 extends over 14 amino acids. Germline CDR1 and CDR2: SGDLS and YYNGEE. V shed 5 bases and J shed 0 bases, with 11 bases lying between them. The CDR3 bases are TGTGCCAGCAGTCCTGGGGCAGTGAACACTGAAGCTTTCTTT. Translation: CASSPGAVNTEAFF.

The table lists this clone with a few counts. This chain connects TRBV5-4 to TRBJ1-1, with TRBD1 matching 9 bases. The V gene end was trimmed by 5 bases and the J gene end by 0 bases; junction bases not matched to a gene: 8. The CDR3 extends over 16 amino acids. Germline V gives CDR1 SGHNT, CDR2 YYREEE (reference sequence). CDR3 bases: TGTGCCAGCAGTTTAGGACAGGGGAACATGAACACTGAAGCTTTCTTT. Protein sequence: CASSLGQGNMNTEAFF.

This clone appeared once. This chain joins TRBV5-4 and TRBJ2-7; 9 nucleotides align to TRBD1. The CDR3 length is 13 residues. Trimming cost V 4 bases and J 4 bases; bases outside gene matches: 3. Germline CDR1 SGHNT, CDR2 YYREEE (reference sequence). The CDR3 reads CASSQDRGYEQYF. The CDR3 DNA follows: TGTGCCAGCAGCCAGGACAGGGGTTACGAGCAGTACTTC. The full variable domain, in which reference TRBV5-4 and TRBJ2-7 provide the parts outside the CDR3, is ETGVTQSPTHLIKTRGQQVTLRCSSQSGHNTVSWYQQALGQGPQFIFQYYREEENGRGNFPPRFSGLQFPNYSSELNVNALELDDSALYLCASSQDRGYEQYFGPGTRLTVT.

The rearrangement joins TRBV19 to TRBJ1-6; the D gene is possibly TRBD1 (5 bases). The CDR3 is 13 amino acids. CDR1 is LNHDA, CDR2 SQIVND, per germline (reference sequence). The ends were cut back, 4 bases at V and 4 bases at J, with 5 bases in the middle. DNA of the CDR3: TGTGCCAGTAGTAGACAGTATAATTCACCCCTCCACTTT. Translated, it gives CASSRQYNSPLHF.

The chain carries TRBV28 and TRBJ1-6, with TRBD1 as a possible D gene (6 bases). The CDR3 contains 14 residues. Germline CDR1 reads MDHEN; CDR2 reads SYDVKM. Trimming took 9 bases from V and 0 from J, leaving 9 bases between them. CDR3 sequence (DNA): TGTGCCAGTGACAGGAGCTCCTATAATTCACCCCTCCACTTT. Its protein product is CASDRSSYNSPLHF.

The chain is built from TRBV13 and TRBJ2-2; D call uncertain. The length of the CDR3 is 14 residues. CDR1 and CDR2 (germline): PRHDT, FYEKMQ (reference sequence). V was trimmed by 0 bases and J by 1 base, leaving 3 bases between them. The CDR3, as DNA: TGTGCCAGCAGCTTAGGACAGAACACCGGGGAGCTGTTTTTT. Its protein is CASSLGQNTGELFF.

At least ten counts were recorded for this clone. The CDR3 reads CASSLAGGSGYTF. The CDR3 DNA reads TGTGCCAGCAGTTTAGCGGGGGGGTCTGGCTACACCTTC. The chain recombines TRBV12-3 or TRBV12-4 with TRBJ1-2; possibly TRBD1 for D (5 bases). The CDR3 runs 13 residues. V dropped 0 bases and J dropped 7 bases, with 9 bases sitting between them.

This chain links TRBV21-1 with TRBJ1-1; TRBD1, as called in the table, went unchecked against the DNA. TRBV21-1 is flagged as a pseudogene. The CDR3 length is 15 residues. DNA of the CDR3: TGTGCCAGCAGCAAAGTAGGCAGGGTGAACACTGAAGCTTTCTTT. It is translated as CASSKVGRVNTEAFF.

In its sample, this clone was seen a few times. The chain uses TRBV30 and TRBJ1-2, with D hard to call. Deletions cut 0 bases from V and 0 bases from J, with 5 bases between. The CDR3 covers 13 residues. Germline CDR1 and CDR2: GTSNPN and SVGIG (reference sequence). The CDR3 reads CAWSVLPNYGYTF. CDR3 DNA: TGTGCCTGGAGTGTACTGCCTAACTATGGCTACACCTTC.

The V and J genes are TRBV4-1 and TRBJ1-6; D gene uncertain. The CDR3 loop spans 17 amino acids. Germline CDR1 is MGHRA and CDR2 is YSYEKL. The V end lost 0 bases, the J end lost 0 bases, and 9 bases lay between the germline ends. The CDR3 is CASSQDPLSSYNSPLHF. In DNA form, the CDR3 reads TGCGCCAGCAGCCAAGATCCGTTGAGCTCCTATAATTCACCCCTCCACTTT.

The V and J genes are TRBV5-8 and TRBJ1-2, with TRBD1 matching over 10 bases. The CDR3 runs to 15 residues. With 4 bases clipped from V and 4 bases from J, the junction kept 7 bases outside the gene matches. Germline assignment: CDR1 SGHTS and CDR2 YDEGEE. The CDR3 DNA reads TGTGCCAGCAGCCCCGGACAGGGGGGCAGCTATGGCTACACCTTC. Translated, it gives CASSPGQGGSYGYTF. Looking up the rest from reference TRBV5-8 and TRBJ1-2 gives the full variable domain: EAGVTQSPTHLIKTRGQQATLRCSPISGHTSVYWYQQALGLGLQFLLWYDEGEERNRGNFPPRFSGRQFPNYSSELNVNALELEDSALYLCASSPGQGGSYGYTFGSGTRLTVV.

The chain joins TRBV10-1 to TRBJ2-7; 9 bases match TRBD1. The CDR3 is 17 amino acids. Trimming removed 7 bases from V and 4 bases from J; junction bases left unmatched: 17. Germline V gene sequence: CDR1 WNHNN, CDR2 SYGVQD (reference sequence). CDR3: CASNRSRDRAQGYEQYF. The CDR3 DNA reads TGCGCCAGCAACAGATCAAGGGACAGGGCCCAAGGGTACGAGCAGTACTTC.

V gene TRBV4-1 combines with J gene TRBJ2-4; perhaps TRBD2 as D (5 bases). CDR1 and CDR2 (germline): MGHRA, YSYEKL. Between the trimmed V and J ends, which lost 2 bases and 0 bases, there was a span of 11 bases. The CDR3 has 16 amino acids. As DNA, the CDR3 is TGCGCCAGCAGCCAAAGGCCGGGGTCAGCCAAAAACATTCAGTACTTC. Protein product: CASSQRPGSAKNIQYF.

The chain carries TRBV5-6 and TRBJ2-5; perhaps TRBD1 as D (6 bases). The CDR3 extends over 15 amino acids. CDR1 SGHDT and CDR2 YYEEEE come from the germline V gene. Between the trimmed V and J ends, which lost 2 bases and 5 bases, there was a span of 16 bases. The CDR3 nucleotides are TGTGCCAGCAGCTTTGTGGGGGCGCAGGCCGAGACCCAGTACTTC. Protein product: CASSFVGAQAETQYF. Drawing the rest from reference TRBV5-6 and TRBJ2-5, the complete variable domain is DAGVTQSPTHLIKTRGQQVTLRCSPKSGHDTVSWYQQALGQGPQFIFQYYEEEERQRGNFPDRFSGHQFPNYSSELNVNALLLGDSALYLCASSFVGAQAETQYFGPGTRLLVL.

V usage is TRBV27 and J usage is TRBJ2-5, with D unclear. CDR1 and CDR2 (germline): MNHEY, SMNVEV (reference sequence). The CDR3 extends over 14 amino acids. The V end was cut by 5 bases, the J end by 4 bases, with 14 bases between. CDR3 amino acids: CASSKLISGETQYF. The CDR3 DNA reads as TGTGCCAGCAGTAAGCTGATCTCGGGAGAGACCCAGTACTTC.

This chain joins TRBV25-1 and TRBJ1-2; 10 nucleotides align to TRBD1. The CDR3 spans 16 residues. V lost 3 bases to trimming and J lost 7 bases; unmatched junction nucleotides: 11. Germline-derived CDR1 and CDR2 are MGHDK and SYGVNS. In DNA form, the CDR3 reads TGTGCCAGCAGTGATAATGACAGGGGGCGACGGGCTGGCTACACCTTC. Encoded protein: CASSDNDRGRRAGYTF.

As to this clone: The junction does not match germline at one end; this may be a read error. The chain combines TRBV19 with TRBJ2-5; D might be TRBD1 (5 bases). Germline V lookup: CDR1 LNHDA, CDR2 SQIVND (reference sequence). The CDR3 is made up of 13 amino acids. CDR3 sequence: CASSLDSQETQYF. CDR3 coding DNA: TGTGCCAGTAGTTTAGACAGCCAAGAGACCCAGTACTTC. The full variable domain, its missing parts supplied by reference TRBV19 and TRBJ2-5, is DGGITQSPKYLFRKEGQNVTLSCEQNLNHDAMYWYRQDPGQGLRLIYYSQIVNDFQKGDIAEGYSVSREKKESFPLTVTSAQKNPTAFYLCASSLDSQETQYFGPGTRLLVL.

The rearrangement links TRBV5-1 to TRBJ2-5, with 12 positions matching TRBD2. V trimming: 2 bases; J trimming: 0 bases; junction bases outside the gene matches: 2. Germline V lookup: CDR1 SGHRS, CDR2 YFSETQ. The CDR3 is made up of 16 amino acids. The CDR3, as DNA: TGCGCCAGCAGCTTTACTAGCGGGGGGTACCAAGAGACCCAGTACTTC. Translating gives CASSFTSGGYQETQYF.

J is TRBJ1-5 and V is TRBV12-3 or TRBV12-4; D perhaps matches TRBD1 (5 bases). This CDR3 spans 13 amino acids. Trimming shortened V by 6 bases and J by 6 bases, and 12 bases separated the two germline ends. The CDR3 DNA follows: TGTGCCAGCAGGCAGGGAATAAGTCAGCCCCAGCATTTT. Its translation: CASRQGISQPQHF.

This chain links TRBV5-1 with TRBJ1-2, with D possibly matching TRBD1 (6 bases). The CDR3 extends over 15 amino acids. Germline CDR1 and CDR2: SGHRS and YFSETQ. Trimming took 7 bases from V and 4 from J, leaving 20 bases between them. CDR3 amino acids: CASAIGGSLTYGYTF. The DNA of the CDR3 is TGCGCCAGCGCCATTGGGGGCAGCCTGACCTATGGCTACACCTTC.

CDR3: CASSKIPQGAGYGYTF. Written as DNA, the CDR3 is TGTGCCAGCAGCAAAATTCCACAGGGGGCTGGGTATGGCTACACCTTC. The J gene is TRBJ1-2, the V gene TRBV21-1; no check of the table's D call, TRBD1, against the DNA was made. TRBV21-1 is labeled a pseudogene. This CDR3 has 16 amino acids.

The chain joins TRBV5-1 to TRBJ2-3; 9 nucleotides match TRBD2. V lost 2 bases and J lost 1; bases outside the gene matches: 5. Germline V gene data show CDR1 as SGHRS and CDR2 as YFSETQ. This CDR3 is 16 amino acids long. CDR3 coding DNA: TGCGCCAGCAGCTTAAAAGCGGGGGGCGGCACAGATACGCAGTATTTT. Protein product: CASSLKAGGGTDTQYF.

This chain joins TRBV6-5 and TRBJ1-2; 7 nucleotides align to TRBD1. CDR3 length: 15 amino acids. The junction had 13 bases not matched to a gene; V was cut back by 2 bases and J by 10 bases. Germline V CDR1 and CDR2: MNHEY, SVGAGI. The CDR3 nucleotides are TGTGCCAGCAGTTACGCAACAGGGGAAGCGGTTTACTACACCTTC. Its protein is CASSYATGEAVYYTF.

The chain uses TRBV10-3 and TRBJ1-1; weak D call: TRBD1 (6 bases). Germline lookup yields CDR1 ENHRY and CDR2 SYGVKD. V was trimmed by 4 bases and J by 0 bases, leaving 9 bases between them. This CDR3 has 14 amino acids. CDR3 nucleotides: TGTGCCATCAGTGTCGGACAGTTGAACACTGAAGCTTTCTTT. Its protein is CAISVGQLNTEAFF.